The TCR beta chain under discussion was sequenced for a study of blood T cell repertoires in COVID-19. Background on the study: Acute and convalescent COVID-19 samples came from the United States, Italy and Spain.

This CDR3 contains 17 residues. Germline CDR1 and CDR2: SGHRS and YFSETQ. Trimming at V came to 0 bases and at J to 5 bases, leaving 9 bases not matched to a gene. Profiling relied on immunoSEQ multiplex PCR, and the TCRdb table lists in-frame clones only, not all of them. The table lists about 180,000 clones, 80% to 90% of them singletons. Material: PBMCs or T cells enriched from blood (not recorded which). This chain uses TRBV5-1 with TRBJ2-3, with 10 bases matching TRBD2. The clonotype originates from a woman aged 18-29 years who had recovered from COVID-19. This CDR3 reads CASSLATSASGGDTQYF. In nucleotides, the CDR3 is TGCGCCAGCAGCTTGGCCACCTCGGCTAGCGGGGGAGATACGCAGTATTTT.